This T cell receptor beta chain appears in the sequencing data of a study of blood T cell repertoires in COVID-19. Study information: Samples of COVID-19 (acute and convalescent) were obtained from the United States, Italy and Spain. From T cells, B-cell-depleted T cells, or PBMCs came the material, which was cDNA or gDNA.

Original analysis: How many nucleated cells were present was estimated from reference gene primer amplification. Some clones are missing from TCRdb's copy, which holds only in-frame ones; the method was immunoSEQ multiplex PCR. V and J calls and clone size are as listed in that table; D and trimming were resolved from the DNA. The data contain 100,000 to 150,000 clones, roughly 84% of them singletons. Germline V gene lookup returns CDR1 SQVTM and CDR2 ANQGSEA. V lost 7 bases and J lost 4, with 18 bases in between. The CDR3 runs 14 residues. Sequenced input: peripheral blood. This receptor was obtained from a woman aged 80 or older with acute or convalescent COVID-19. This chain connects TRBV29-1 to TRBJ2-3; a weak D match, TRBD2 (6 bases). The CDR3 bases are TGCAGCGCCAACTGGAGGGAAGGTGCAGATACGCAGTATTTT. It translates to CSANWREGADTQYF.